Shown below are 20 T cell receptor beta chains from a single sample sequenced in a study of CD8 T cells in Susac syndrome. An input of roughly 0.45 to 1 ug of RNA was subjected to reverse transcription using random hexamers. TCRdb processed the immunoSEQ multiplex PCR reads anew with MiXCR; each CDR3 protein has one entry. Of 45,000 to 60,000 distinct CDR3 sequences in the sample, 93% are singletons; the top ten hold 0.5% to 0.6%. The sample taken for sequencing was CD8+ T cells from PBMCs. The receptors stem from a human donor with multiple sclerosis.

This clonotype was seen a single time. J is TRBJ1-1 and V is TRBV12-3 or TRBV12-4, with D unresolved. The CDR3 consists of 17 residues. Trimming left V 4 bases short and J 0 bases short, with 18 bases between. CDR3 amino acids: CASSWDMAAEMNTEAFF. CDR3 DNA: TGTGCCAGCAGTTGGGATATGGCCGCAGAAATGAACACTGAAGCTTTCTTT.

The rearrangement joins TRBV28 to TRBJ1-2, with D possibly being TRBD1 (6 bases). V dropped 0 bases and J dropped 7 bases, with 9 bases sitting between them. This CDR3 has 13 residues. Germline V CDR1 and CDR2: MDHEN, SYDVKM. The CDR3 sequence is CASSLWGAGGYTF. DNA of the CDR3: TGTGCCAGCAGTTTATGGGGGGCTGGTGGCTACACCTTC.

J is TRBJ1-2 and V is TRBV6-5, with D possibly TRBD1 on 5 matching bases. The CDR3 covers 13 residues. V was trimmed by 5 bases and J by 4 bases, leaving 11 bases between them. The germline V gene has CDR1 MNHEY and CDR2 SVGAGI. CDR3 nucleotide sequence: TGTGCCAGCAGTCCTTGGGGGGTCTATGGCTACACCTTC. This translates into CASSPWGVYGYTF.

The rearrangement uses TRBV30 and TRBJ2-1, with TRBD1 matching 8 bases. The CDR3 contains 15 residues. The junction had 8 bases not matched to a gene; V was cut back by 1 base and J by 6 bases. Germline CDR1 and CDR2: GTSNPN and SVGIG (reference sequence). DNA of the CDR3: TGTGCCTGGAGTGCAGGGGGCTGGGGCCGCAATGAGCAGTTCTTC. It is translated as CAWSAGGWGRNEQFF.

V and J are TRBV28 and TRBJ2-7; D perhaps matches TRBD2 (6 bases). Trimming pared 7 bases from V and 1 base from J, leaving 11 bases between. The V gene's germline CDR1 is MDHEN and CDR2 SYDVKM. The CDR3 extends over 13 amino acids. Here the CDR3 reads CASMEGMSYEQYF. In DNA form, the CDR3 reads TGTGCCAGCATGGAGGGGATGTCCTACGAGCAGTACTTC.

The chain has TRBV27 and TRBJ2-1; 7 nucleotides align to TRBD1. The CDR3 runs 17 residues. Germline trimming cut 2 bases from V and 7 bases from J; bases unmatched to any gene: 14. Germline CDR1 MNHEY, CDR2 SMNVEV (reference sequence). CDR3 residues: CASSLGRVTGWGNEQFF. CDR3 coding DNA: TGTGCCAGCAGTTTAGGGCGTGTGACAGGGTGGGGAAATGAGCAGTTCTTC.

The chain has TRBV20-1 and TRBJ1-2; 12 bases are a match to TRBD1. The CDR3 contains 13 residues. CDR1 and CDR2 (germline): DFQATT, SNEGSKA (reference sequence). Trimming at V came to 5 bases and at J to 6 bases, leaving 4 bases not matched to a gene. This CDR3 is CSAPGTGGHGYTF. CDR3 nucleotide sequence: TGCAGTGCTCCCGGGACAGGGGGCCATGGCTACACCTTC.

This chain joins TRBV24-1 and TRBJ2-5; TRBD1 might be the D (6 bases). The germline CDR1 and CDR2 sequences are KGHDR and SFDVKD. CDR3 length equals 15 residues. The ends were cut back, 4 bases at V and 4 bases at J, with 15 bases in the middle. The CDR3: CATSDLAGEIETQYF. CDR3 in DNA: TGTGCCACCAGTGACCTTGCAGGGGAGATAGAGACCCAGTACTTC.

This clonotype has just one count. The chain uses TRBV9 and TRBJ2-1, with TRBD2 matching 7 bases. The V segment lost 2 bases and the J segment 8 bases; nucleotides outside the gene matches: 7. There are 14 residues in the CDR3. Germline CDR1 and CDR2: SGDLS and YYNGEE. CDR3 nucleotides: TGTGCCAGCAGCGTCGCACTAGCGATAGATGAGCAGTTCTTC. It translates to CASSVALAIDEQFF.

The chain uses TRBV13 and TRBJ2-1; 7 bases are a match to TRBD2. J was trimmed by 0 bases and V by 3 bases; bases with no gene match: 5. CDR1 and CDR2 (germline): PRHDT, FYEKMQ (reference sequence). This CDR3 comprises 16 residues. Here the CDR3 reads CASSFDWGGSYNEQFF. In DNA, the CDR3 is TGTGCCAGCAGCTTTGATTGGGGGGGCTCCTACAATGAGCAGTTCTTC.

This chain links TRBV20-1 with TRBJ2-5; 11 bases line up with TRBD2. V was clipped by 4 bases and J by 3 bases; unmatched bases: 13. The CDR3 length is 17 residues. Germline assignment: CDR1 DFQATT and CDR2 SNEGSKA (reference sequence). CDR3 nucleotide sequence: TGCAGTGCTAACTTACTCCCCGGGACTAGCGGAAAAGAGACCCAGTACTTC. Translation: CSANLLPGTSGKETQYF.

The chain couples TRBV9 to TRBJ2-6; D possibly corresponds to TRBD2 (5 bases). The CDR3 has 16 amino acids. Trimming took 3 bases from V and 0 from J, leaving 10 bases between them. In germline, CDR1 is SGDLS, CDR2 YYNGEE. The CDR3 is CASSDGLTSGANVLTF. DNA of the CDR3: TGTGCCAGCAGCGACGGACTGACCTCTGGGGCCAACGTCCTGACTTTC. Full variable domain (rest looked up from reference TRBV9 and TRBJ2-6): DSGVTQTPKHLITATGQRVTLRCSPRSGDLSVYWYQQSLDQGLQFLIQYYNGEERAKGNILERFSAQQFPDLHSELNLSSLELGDSALYFCASSDGLTSGANVLTFGAGSRLTVL.

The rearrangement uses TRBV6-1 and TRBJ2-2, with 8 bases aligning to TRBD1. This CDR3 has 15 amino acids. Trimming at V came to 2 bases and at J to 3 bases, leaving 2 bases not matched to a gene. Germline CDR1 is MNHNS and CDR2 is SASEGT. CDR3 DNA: TGTGCCAGCAGTGAACAGGGGGCGCACACCGGGGAGCTGTTTTTT. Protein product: CASSEQGAHTGELFF.

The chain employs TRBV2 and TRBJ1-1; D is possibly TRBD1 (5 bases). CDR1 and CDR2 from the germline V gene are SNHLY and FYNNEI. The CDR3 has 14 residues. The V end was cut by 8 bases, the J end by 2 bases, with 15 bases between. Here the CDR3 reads CASGLGTQNTEAFF. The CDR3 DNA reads TGTGCCAGCGGCCTCGGGACGCAAAACACTGAAGCTTTCTTT.

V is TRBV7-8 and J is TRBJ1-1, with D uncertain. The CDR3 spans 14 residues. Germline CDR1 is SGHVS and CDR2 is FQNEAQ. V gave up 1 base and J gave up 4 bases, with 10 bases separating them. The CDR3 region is CASSLGAVVTEAFF. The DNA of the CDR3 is TGTGCCAGCAGCTTAGGTGCAGTAGTCACTGAAGCTTTCTTT. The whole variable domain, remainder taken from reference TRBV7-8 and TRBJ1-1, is GAGVSQSPRYKVAKRGQDVALRCDPISGHVSLFWYQQALGQGPEFLTYFQNEAQLDKSGLPSDRFFAERPEGSVSTLKIQRTQQEDSAVYLCASSLGAVVTEAFFGQGTRLTVV.

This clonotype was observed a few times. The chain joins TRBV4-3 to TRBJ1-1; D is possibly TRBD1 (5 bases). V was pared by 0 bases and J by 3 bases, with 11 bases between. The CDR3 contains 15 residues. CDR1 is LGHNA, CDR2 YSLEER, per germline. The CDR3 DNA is TGCGCCAGCAGCCAAGAGGGGTGGGGGTACACTGAAGCTTTCTTT. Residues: CASSQEGWGYTEAFF.

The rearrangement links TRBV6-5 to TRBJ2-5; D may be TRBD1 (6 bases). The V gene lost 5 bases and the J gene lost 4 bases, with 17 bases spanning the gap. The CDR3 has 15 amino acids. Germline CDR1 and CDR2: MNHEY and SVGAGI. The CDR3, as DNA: TGTGCCAGCAGTGTCACTCGGGGCAGGGGAGAGACCCAGTACTTC. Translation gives CASSVTRGRGETQYF.

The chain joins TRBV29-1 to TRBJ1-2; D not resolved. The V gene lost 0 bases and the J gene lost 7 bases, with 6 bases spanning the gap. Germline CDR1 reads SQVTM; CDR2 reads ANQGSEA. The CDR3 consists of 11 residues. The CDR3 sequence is CSVEELGGYTF. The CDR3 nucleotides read TGCAGCGTTGAAGAACTGGGTGGCTACACCTTC.

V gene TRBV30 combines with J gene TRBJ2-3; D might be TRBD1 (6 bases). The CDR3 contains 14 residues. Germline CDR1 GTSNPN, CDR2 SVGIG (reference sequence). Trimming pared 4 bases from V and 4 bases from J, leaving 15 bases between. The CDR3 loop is CAWTNQGLADTQYF. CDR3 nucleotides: TGTGCCTGGACAAACCAGGGGCTTGCAGATACGCAGTATTTT.

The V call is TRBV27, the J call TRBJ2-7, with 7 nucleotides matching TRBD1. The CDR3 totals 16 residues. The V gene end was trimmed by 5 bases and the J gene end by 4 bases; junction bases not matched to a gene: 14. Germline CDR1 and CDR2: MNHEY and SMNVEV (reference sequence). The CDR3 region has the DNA TGTGCCAGCAGTGAATCTACAGGGGAAGTGAATTACGAGCAGTACTTC. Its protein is CASSESTGEVNYEQYF.